This T cell receptor beta chain was captured by sequencing in a study of blood T cell repertoires in COVID-19. As for the study in general: The United States, Italy and Spain were the sources of the acute and convalescent COVID-19 samples. Sample material is recorded as cDNA or gDNA derived from T cells, B-cell-depleted T cells, or PBMCs.

How the authors handled the data: Nucleated cell counts were estimated from reference gene primer amplification. Profiled with immunoSEQ multiplex PCR; TCRdb holds only in-frame clones, not every one. That table gives V, J and clone size, and the DNA gave D and trimming. Found here are roughly 74,000 clones, 80% to 90% of them singletons; the top ten hold approximately 2%. Trimming stripped 0 bases from V and 10 bases from J, with 13 bases between. Germline-derived CDR1 and CDR2 are SGHAT and FQNNGV. The CDR3 has 15 residues. The source material was peripheral blood. The sequence was obtained from a woman aged 80 or older with active or convalescent COVID-19. This chain uses TRBV11-2 with TRBJ1-6; possibly TRBD1 for D (5 bases). The CDR3 sequence: CASSLDPGVDSPLHF. In DNA form, the CDR3 reads TGTGCCAGCAGCTTAGATCCGGGGGTGGACTCACCCCTCCACTTT.